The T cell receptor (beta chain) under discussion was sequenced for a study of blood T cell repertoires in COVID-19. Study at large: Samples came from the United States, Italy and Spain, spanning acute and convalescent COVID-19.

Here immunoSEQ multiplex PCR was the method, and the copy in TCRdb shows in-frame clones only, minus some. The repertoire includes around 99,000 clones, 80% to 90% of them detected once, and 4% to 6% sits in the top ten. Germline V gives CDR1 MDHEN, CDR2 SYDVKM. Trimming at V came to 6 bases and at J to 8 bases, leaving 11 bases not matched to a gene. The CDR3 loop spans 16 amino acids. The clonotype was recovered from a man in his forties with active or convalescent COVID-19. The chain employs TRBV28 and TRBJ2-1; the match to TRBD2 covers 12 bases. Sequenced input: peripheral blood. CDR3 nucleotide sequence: TGTGCCAGCAGACATAAAGGACTAGCGGGATCTTATGAGCAGTTCTTC. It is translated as CASRHKGLAGSYEQFF.